The present T cell receptor beta chain was sequenced within a study of HIV-infected patients and healthy controls. This CDR3 spans 14 amino acids. Germline assignment: CDR1 SGHTA and CDR2 FQGNSA. Trimming took off 1 base at V and 5 bases at J, with 12 bases between the two ends. cDNA was made from approximately 500 ng RNA using alpha and beta constant primers. Using multiplexing indices, alpha and beta chain libraries were generated apart by chain-specific third strand synthesis. MiXCR, applied by TCRdb to the 5' RACE reads, yields one record per CDR3 protein. This table holds approximately 9,000 distinct CDR3 sequences, more than 7.5% found once. This clonotype was observed many times. Its antigen is not known. Antiretroviral therapy had run roughly three months, about 14 weeks, before follow-up blood collection. No cell fractionation was done, so the repertoire covers all unsorted peripheral blood T cells.

Broader study findings: Compared with untreated HIV+ repertoires, healthy controls showed roughly threefold more distinct CDR3s and higher Shannon diversity. MAIT alpha-chain CDR3s were frequent in healthy controls, depleted in HIV+.

The chain couples TRBV7-2 to TRBJ2-7; D tentatively reads TRBD1 or TRBD2 (5 bases each). Sequenced material: blood, taken during antiretroviral therapy. This TCR was sampled from an adult with HIV infection. The CDR3: CASSLDGTLDEQYF. The CDR3, as DNA: TGTGCCAGCAGCTTAGACGGGACGCTGGACGAGCAGTACTTC. The whole variable domain, filled in from reference TRBV7-2 and TRBJ2-7, reads GAGVSQSPSNKVTEKGKDVELRCDPISGHTALYWYRQSLGQGLEFLIYFQGNSAPDKSGLPSDRFSAERTGGSVSTLTIQRTQQEDSAVYLCASSLDGTLDEQYFGPGTRLTVT.